This T cell receptor beta chain was identified in a study of beta chain features in type 1 diabetes. Study results and limitations: Patients' naive, central memory and Treg TCRB repertoires seemed closer to one another than those of healthy donors. All four CD4+ subsets of Type 1 diabetes patients contained TCRB CDR3s that were moderately but significantly shorter. Fewer junction insertions and more nucleotide deletions appeared in type 1 diabetes patients.

About this clone itself: Its antigen is undetermined.

The V end was cut by 5 bases, the J end by 4 bases, with 9 bases between. This CDR3 has 12 residues. Germline loops: CDR1 MDHEN, CDR2 SYDVKM. Expressed TCRB transcripts got sequenced, as all isolated RNA was reverse transcribed. Assay used: immunoSEQ multiplex PCR; TCRdb lists only in-frame clones, some missing. The sample consists of fewer than 650,000 clones, about 14% of them appearing once. The V gene is TRBV28, the J gene TRBJ2-7; D is uncertain. Material for sequencing was naive CD4+ T cells from blood. The TCR comes from a man between 18 and 35 years old in good health. The CDR3 here is CASSPVRYEQYF. The CDR3 DNA reads TGTGCCAGCAGTCCAGTTCGTTACGAGCAGTACTTC. The whole variable domain, remainder taken from reference TRBV28 and TRBJ2-7, is DVKVTQSSRYLVKRTGEKVFLECVQDMDHENMFWYRQDPGLGLRLIYFSYDVKMKEKGDIPEGYSVSREKKERFSLILESASTNQTSMYLCASSPVRYEQYFGPGTRLTVT.